The 2 T cell receptor beta chains in this list originate from one sample, sequenced in a study of neurological immune-mediated disorders (dated by TCRdb to about 2019). Library creation used 5' RACE. Sequencing used an Illumina HiSeq 2500. Using fastp trimming at Q25 and MiXCR clonotype assembly, TCRdb reanalyzed the public sequencing data and kept in-frame beta chains. Entries are consolidated by CDR3 protein sequence, retaining the most common genes and DNA. The sample yields roughly 120,000 distinct CDR3 sequences; roughly 3.4% were counted once. In total, the top ten clones hold over 1% of the sample. The sequenced sample was PBMCs. These receptors were taken from a woman between 25 and 40 years old with multiple sclerosis.

This clonotype was picked up many times. The chain combines TRBV12-5 with TRBJ2-7; maybe TRBD1 (5 bases). CDR3 length: 13 residues. Trimming stripped 1 base from V and 7 bases from J, with 11 bases between. The germline V gene encodes CDR1 LGHNT and CDR2 FRNRAP. This CDR3 reads CASGLDPYREQYF. In nucleotides, the CDR3 is TGTGCTAGTGGTTTGGATCCTTACAGGGAGCAGTACTTC.

This clonotype came up many times. This sequence joins TRBV4-1 and TRBJ2-4; the D call may be TRBD1 or TRBD2 (5 bases each). Germline CDR1 is MGHRA and CDR2 is YSYEKL. CDR3 length: 15 residues. Trimming removed 1 base from V and 0 bases from J, with 7 bases in between. The CDR3 loop is CASSQAGGAKNIQYF. CDR3 nucleotides: TGCGCCAGCAGCCAAGCTGGGGGAGCCAAAAACATTCAGTACTTC.